This T cell receptor beta chain was documented in a study of shared clonotypes between healthy human individuals. The wider study: Every donor yielded three CD4 naive, three CD4 memory, two CD8 naive and one CD8 memory plate. Points from the study as a whole: Estimated clonotype richness was generally higher in naive than memory subsets.

Naive CD8 cells comprised CD45RO-negative, CCR7-positively selected cells, excluding terminally differentiated effector memory CD45RA+ cells. The healthy adult donors were HIV-negative and reported no recent acute infections or vaccinations. About this clone itself: The antigen remains unidentified. The same CDR3 arises from other DNA sequences in this sample as well.

Only in-frame clones appear in the TCRdb table, and some are missing; sequencing was by immunoSEQ multiplex PCR. The table has over 2 million clones, about 95% seen once. The CDR3 totals 15 residues. Germline assignment: CDR1 MNHEY and CDR2 SVGAGI. V dropped 6 bases and J dropped 2; count of bases not matched to a gene: 6. Material for sequencing was naive CD8+ T cells sorted from blood. The chain combines TRBV6-5 with TRBJ2-2, with 7 bases fitting TRBD1. The clonotype was recovered from a man between 18 and 35 years old in good health. This CDR3 is CASSPGTANTGELFF. The CDR3 coding sequence is TGTGCCAGCAGCCCTGGGACAGCTAACACCGGGGAGCTGTTTTTT.